Here is one T cell receptor (beta chain) with its context. The junction departs from germline at one end; a sequencing error may be responsible. Pooling was applied to second doses at about 4 or about 12 weeks. The CDR3 loop spans 15 amino acids. Looked up from germline, CDR1 is LNHDA and CDR2 is SQIVND (reference sequence). This record belongs to a study of T cell responses to AZD1222 COVID-19 vaccine. Measured with immunoSEQ multiplex PCR; TCRdb has only the in-frame clones, and not every one. This sample has under 140,000 clones, with about 95% found just once. This sequence was found in an adult who received the AZD1222 COVID-19 vaccine. This sequence joins TRBV19 and TRBJ2-7; TRBD1 agrees at 8 bases. The source material was peripheral blood, sampled 28 days after the second AZD1222 dose. As DNA, the CDR3 is TGTGCCAGTAGTGCATACACCGGGACAGGATTCAGACCCATCTTC. Its translation is CASSAYTGTGFRPIF.